This T cell receptor (beta chain) was sequenced in a study of T cell changes during pregnancy in multiple sclerosis (dated by TCRdb to about 2019). Regarding the complete study: In women with multiple sclerosis, the researchers looked at how the T cell repertoire shifted as pregnancy progressed.

Note on this clone: Its antigen target is currently unknown. The sample holds no much larger clone one base away, and base qualities are not on file.

V is reduced by 8 bases and J by 0 bases, leaving a spacing of 15 bases between them. CDR1 is given as LNHNV and CDR2 as YYDKDF, both from the germline V gene (reference sequence). Its CDR3 holds 15 amino acids, cysteine through phenylalanine. Only CDR3 DNA is held: 45 bases, read in frame from base 1. The protocol used for the library was the immunoSEQ multiplex PCR assay. TCRdb's version of the immuneACCESS table is confined to in-frame rearrangements and falls short of the full clone set. An unresolved V gene accounts for under half of the shortfall where checked; the remainder is of unknown origin. Recorded for this sample are about 83,000 clones; 90% to 95% of them occurred a single time. Of the sample, 3% to 4% is held by the ten largest clones.

The sequence links TRBV15 to TRBJ2-3, with an unclear D gene assignment. This TCR was recovered from a female donor in good health, serving as a control in a pregnancy study. Some clones in this sample may be carry-over from other donors' samples. Sample: PBMCs, taken in the first trimester of pregnancy. This receptor has the CDR3 CATASSASSTDTQYF. The DNA sequence follows: TGTGCCACCGCTTCGAGCGCGTCAAGCACAGATACGCAGTATTTT. The full variable domain, completed from the reference TRBV15 and TRBJ2-3 proteins outside the CDR3, reads DAMVIQNPRYQVTQFGKPVTLSCSQTLNHNVMYWYQQKSSQAPKLLFHYYDKDFNNEADTPDNFQSRRPNTSFCFLDIRSPGLGDTAMYLCATASSASSTDTQYFGPGTRLTVL.